What follows are 3 T cell receptor beta chains derived from one specimen sequenced in a study of T cell repertoires in cytomegalovirus infection. MiXCR, run by TCRdb on the reads, gives a single entry per CDR3 protein. The sample yields roughly 860,000 distinct CDR3 sequences, over 25% seen once. Their recognized antigens are unknown. Sequencing was performed on cultured CD8+ T cells from PBMCs, taken from culture after CMV antigen stimulation. Receptor source: a human donor in good health (CMV status not recorded). Some clones in this sample may be carry-over from other donors' samples.

The table lists this clonotype with a few counts. The rearrangement links TRBV7-6 to TRBJ1-1; weak D call: TRBD1 (5 bases). This CDR3 spans 14 amino acids. The germline V gene encodes CDR1 SGHVS and CDR2 FNYEAQ. V was pared by 5 bases and J by 7 bases, with 17 bases between. Here the CDR3 reads CASSQTREPYEAFF. In DNA, the CDR3 is TGTGCCAGCAGCCAGACCAGGGAGCCCTATGAAGCTTTCTTT.

This clonotype appeared many times. The chain is built from TRBV27 and TRBJ2-1; D perhaps matches TRBD2 (5 bases). CDR3 length: 15 amino acids. V was shortened by 3 bases and J by 0 bases, with 9 bases between the two germline ends. CDR1 and CDR2 (germline): MNHEY, SMNVEV (reference sequence). CDR3 nucleotides: TGTGCCAGCAGTTTCGGAGCGGCCTCCTACAATGAGCAGTTCTTC. Translation gives CASSFGAASYNEQFF.

This clonotype has just a few counts. The gene calls are TRBV6-5 and TRBJ1-1; no clear D. This CDR3 comprises 15 residues. The germline V gene has CDR1 MNHEY and CDR2 SVGAGI. The V and J ends lost 6 bases and 4 bases respectively, with 18 bases between them. The CDR3 region has the DNA TGTGCCAGCAGCTCACTCCGTGGAGGTCGCACTGAAGCTTTCTTT. This gives the protein CASSSLRGGRTEAFF.